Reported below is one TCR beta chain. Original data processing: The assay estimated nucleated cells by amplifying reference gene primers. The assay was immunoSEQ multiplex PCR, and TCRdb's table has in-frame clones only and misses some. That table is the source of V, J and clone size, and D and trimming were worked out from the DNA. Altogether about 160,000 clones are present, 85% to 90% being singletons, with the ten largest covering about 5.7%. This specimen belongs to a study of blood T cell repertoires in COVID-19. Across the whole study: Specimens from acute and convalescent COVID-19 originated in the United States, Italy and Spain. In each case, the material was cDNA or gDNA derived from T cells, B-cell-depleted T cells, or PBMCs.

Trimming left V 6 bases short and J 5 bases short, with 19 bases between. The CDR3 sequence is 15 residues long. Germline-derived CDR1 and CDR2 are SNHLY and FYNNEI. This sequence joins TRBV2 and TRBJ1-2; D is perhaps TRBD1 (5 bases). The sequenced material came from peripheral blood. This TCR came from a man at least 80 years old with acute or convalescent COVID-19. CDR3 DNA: TGTGCCAGCAGGTACCGGGTCCAGGGCCTTTATGGCTACACCTTC. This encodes CASRYRVQGLYGYTF.